One and the same sample provided the 6 T cell receptor beta chains below, sequenced in a study of T cell clonality in common variable immunodeficiency. Study outcomes and limitations: Reportedly, TCR beta sequences from common variable immunodeficiency showed fewer deletions and N-nucleotide insertions.

Data came from immunoSEQ multiplex PCR; TCRdb stores just in-frame clones and leaves some out. Recorded here are around 30,000 clones, none singletons. The antigens for these receptors are not known. Material for sequencing was peripheral blood mononuclear cells. The receptors were sampled from a human donor with common variable immunodeficiency.

This clone has a count of ten or more. Read data end 3 residues before the CDR3 end; the end is taken from the germline J gene. The V and J genes are TRBV7-2 and TRBJ1-1, with no clear D. The V and J ends lost 4 bases and 1 base respectively, with 13 bases between them. This CDR3 contains 15 residues. Germline loops: CDR1 SGHTA, CDR2 FQGNSA. CDR3 bases read: TGTGCCAGCAGCTCCGGGGTAATGGGGAACACTGAA. Protein: CASSSGVMGNTE. The whole CDR3 region reads CASSSGVMGNTEAFF.

Ten or more counts support this clone. The read gets to within 3 residues of the CDR3 end, and the germline J gene fills in the rest. V usage is TRBV19 and J usage is TRBJ1-2; 9 bases are a match to TRBD1. The CDR3 is 12 amino acids. Germline CDR1 is LNHDA and CDR2 is SQIVND (reference sequence). CDR3 DNA (partial): TGTGCCAGTGGATCTGGACAGGGGGGC. Translating gives CASGSGQGG. The complete CDR3 reads CASGSGQGGYTF.

There are many counts of this clone. The read ends 3 residues before the CDR3 terminus; that terminus is restored from the germline J gene. J is TRBJ2-3 and V is TRBV28, with D hard to call. The CDR3 totals 14 residues. The V end lost 3 bases, the J end lost 2 bases, and 9 bases lay between the germline ends. Germline CDR1 MDHEN, CDR2 SYDVKM. The CDR3 loop is CASSFVANTDTQYF. The covered CDR3 bases are TGTGCCAGCAGTTTCGTGGCAAACACAGATACG.

This clone has more than one count but fewer than ten. Coverage ceases 3 residues before the CDR3 finishes, and the germline J gene fills in the end. The chain carries TRBV11-2 and TRBJ1-6; tentative D call: TRBD1 (6 bases). The CDR3 totals 14 residues. The V end was cut by 7 bases, the J end by 7 bases, with 14 bases between. Germline assignment: CDR1 SGHAT and CDR2 FQNNGV. The CDR3 is CASIQDSKNSPLHF. The sequenced CDR3 bases are TGTGCCAGCATCCAGGACAGCAAGAATTCACCC.

A note on this clone: The CDR3 is cut off 3 residues early in the read; its end comes from the germline J gene. The chain couples TRBV7-9 to TRBJ1-5, with TRBD1 matching 7 bases. CDR1 and CDR2 (germline): SEHNR, FQNEAQ (reference sequence). This CDR3 is 15 amino acids long. V shed 1 base and J 3 bases; nucleotides not matched to a gene: 3. The CDR3 bases that were read are TGTGCCAGCAGCTTAGGAGGGACAGACAATCAGCCC. It encodes CASSLGGTDNQP. The CDR3 in its entirety is CASSLGGTDNQPQHF.

This clone occurred many times. An end of the junction differs from the germline gene, which may be a read error. The missing CDR3 end, 3 residues past where the read stops, is filled in from the germline J gene. The chain carries TRBV5-8 and TRBJ1-4, with D tentatively TRBD1 (5 bases). The CDR3 covers 15 residues. In germline, CDR1 is SGHTS, CDR2 YDEGEE. The chain's CDR3 is CASNLGRGTNEKLFF. CDR3 bases read: TGTGCCAGCAACTTGGGGAGGGGAACTAATGAAAAA.